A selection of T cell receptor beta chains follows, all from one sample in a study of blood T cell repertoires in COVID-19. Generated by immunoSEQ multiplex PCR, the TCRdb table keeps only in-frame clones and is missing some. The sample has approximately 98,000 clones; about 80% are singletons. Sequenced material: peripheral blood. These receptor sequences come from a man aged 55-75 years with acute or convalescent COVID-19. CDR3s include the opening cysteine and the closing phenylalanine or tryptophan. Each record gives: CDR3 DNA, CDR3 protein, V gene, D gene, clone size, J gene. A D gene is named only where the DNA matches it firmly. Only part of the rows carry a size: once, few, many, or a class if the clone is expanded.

TGTGCCACCAGTGATGTGACTAGCGGGGGTTGTAATGAGCAGTTCTTC CATSDVTSGGCNEQFF TRBV24-1 TRBD2 NA TRBJ2-1
TGCGCCAGCAGCCAACCCAACAGGGGAGGTTACTATGGCTACACCTTC CASSQPNRGGYYGYTF TRBV4-1 TRBD1 NA TRBJ1-2
TGTGCCAGCAGCGCCGACAGCCAATACTATGGCTACACCTTC CASSADSQYYGYTF TRBV9 NA NA TRBJ1-2
TGCGCCAGCAGTGAACAGAATGAAAAACTGTTTTTT CASSEQNEKLFF TRBV10-1 NA NA TRBJ1-4
TGTGCCAGCAGCTTAGCGGCGACTAGCGGGGGCACAGATACGCAGTATTTT CASSLAATSGGTDTQYF TRBV7-8 TRBD2 NA TRBJ2-3
TGTGCCAGCAGTACTAGCGGGAGGACACAAGAGACCCAGTACTTC CASSTSGRTQETQYF TRBV2 TRBD2 NA TRBJ2-5
TGTGCCAGCAGCGTAGGGTGGCTAGCTCGGGAGCAGTACTTC CASSVGWLAREQYF TRBV9 NA once TRBJ2-7
TGTGCCAGCAAGGAATGGGGCGGCGGGGAGCTGTTTTTT CASKEWGGGELFF TRBV27 NA NA TRBJ2-2
TGTGCCAGCAGCCGAACCGGGACAGGGGCTAATGAGCAGTTCTTC CASSRTGTGANEQFF TRBV11-3 TRBD1 NA TRBJ2-1
TGCGCCAGCAGCTGGATCGGACAGGGTGGCACTGAAGCTTTCTTT CASSWIGQGGTEAFF TRBV5-1 TRBD1 many TRBJ1-1
TGTGCCAGCAGCGGACTAGCGGGGGAGGGGGAGACCCAGTACTTC CASSGLAGEGETQYF TRBV2 TRBD2 NA TRBJ2-5
TGTGCCAGCAGCCGGGCCTTGCAGGGGAACTATGGCTACACCTTC CASSRALQGNYGYTF TRBV5-8 NA NA TRBJ1-2
TGCGCCAGCAGCCAAGATGACGGGAGGATAAGCAATCAGCCCCAGCATTTT CASSQDDGRISNQPQHF TRBV4-3 NA NA TRBJ1-5
TGTGCCAGCAGCGTTTCCTCACAGGGGGAGAAGACCCAGTACTTC CASSVSSQGEKTQYF TRBV9 TRBD1 few TRBJ2-5
TGTGCCAGCAGCCCGTGGACTAGCGGATACAATGAGCAGTTCTTC CASSPWTSGYNEQFF TRBV7-8 TRBD2 NA TRBJ2-1
TGTGCCAGCAGCCAAGATGTAAACACCCTCTACGAGCAGTACTTC CASSQDVNTLYEQYF TRBV14 NA few TRBJ2-7
TGTGCCAGCAGCTACCCTGGGCCAGCGAACACTGAAGCTTTCTTT CASSYPGPANTEAFF TRBV5-6 NA NA TRBJ1-1